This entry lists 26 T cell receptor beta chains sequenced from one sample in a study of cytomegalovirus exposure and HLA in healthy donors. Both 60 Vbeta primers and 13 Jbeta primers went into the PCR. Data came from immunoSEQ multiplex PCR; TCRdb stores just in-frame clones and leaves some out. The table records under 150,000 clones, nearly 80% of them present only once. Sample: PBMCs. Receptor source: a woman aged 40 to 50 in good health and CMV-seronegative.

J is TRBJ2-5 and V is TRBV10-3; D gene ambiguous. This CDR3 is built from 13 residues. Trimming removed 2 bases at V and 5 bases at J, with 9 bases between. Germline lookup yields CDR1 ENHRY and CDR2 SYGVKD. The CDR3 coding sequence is TGTGCCATCAGTGAGCCGAGAGGCGAGACCCAGTACTTC. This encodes CAISEPRGETQYF.

CDR3 DNA sequence: TGTGCCAGCAGCGGACCGGACAGGGCCGGGAGTGTGGAGCAGTACTTC. Amino acids: CASSGPDRAGSVEQYF. The rearrangement uses TRBV5-4 and TRBJ2-5, with TRBD1 matching 8 bases. Looked up from germline, CDR1 is SGHNT and CDR2 is YYREEE (reference sequence). V shed 4 bases, J shed 11 bases, and the junction held 19 bases outside the gene matches. The CDR3 runs to 16 residues.

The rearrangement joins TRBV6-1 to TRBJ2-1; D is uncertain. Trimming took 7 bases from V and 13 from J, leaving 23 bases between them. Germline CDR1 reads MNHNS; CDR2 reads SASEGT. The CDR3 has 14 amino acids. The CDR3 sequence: CASTLAGTPNSQFF. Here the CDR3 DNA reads TGTGCCAGCACCCTCGCTGGAACCCCCAACAGCCAGTTCTTC.

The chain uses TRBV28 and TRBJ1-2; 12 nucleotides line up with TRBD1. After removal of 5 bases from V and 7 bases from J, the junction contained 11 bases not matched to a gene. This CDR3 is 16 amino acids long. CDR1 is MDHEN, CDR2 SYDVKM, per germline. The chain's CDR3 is CASSLFTGQGAFGYTF. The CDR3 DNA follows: TGTGCCAGCAGTCTTTTTACGGGACAGGGGGCGTTTGGCTACACCTTC.

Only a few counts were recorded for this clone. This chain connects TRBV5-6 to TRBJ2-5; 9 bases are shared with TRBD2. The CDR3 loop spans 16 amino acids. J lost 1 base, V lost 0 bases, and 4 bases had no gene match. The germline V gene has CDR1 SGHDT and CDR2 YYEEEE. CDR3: CASSLGLAGPQETQYF. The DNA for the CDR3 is TGTGCCAGCAGCTTGGGTCTAGCGGGACCCCAAGAGACCCAGTACTTC.

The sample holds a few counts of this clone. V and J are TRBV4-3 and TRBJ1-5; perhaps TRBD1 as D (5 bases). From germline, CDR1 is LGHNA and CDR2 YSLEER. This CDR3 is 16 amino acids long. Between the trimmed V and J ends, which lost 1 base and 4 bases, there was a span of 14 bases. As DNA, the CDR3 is TGCGCCAGCAGCCAAGTGTATGGGGGGGTTAATCAGCCCCAGCATTTT. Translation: CASSQVYGGVNQPQHF.

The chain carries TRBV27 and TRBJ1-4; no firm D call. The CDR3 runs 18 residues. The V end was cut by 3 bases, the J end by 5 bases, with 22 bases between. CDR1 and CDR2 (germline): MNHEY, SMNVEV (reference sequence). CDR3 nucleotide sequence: TGTGCCAGCAGTTTCCGCAGTTCTTATAATTCTCAAAATGAAAAACTGTTTTTT. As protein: CASSFRSSYNSQNEKLFF.

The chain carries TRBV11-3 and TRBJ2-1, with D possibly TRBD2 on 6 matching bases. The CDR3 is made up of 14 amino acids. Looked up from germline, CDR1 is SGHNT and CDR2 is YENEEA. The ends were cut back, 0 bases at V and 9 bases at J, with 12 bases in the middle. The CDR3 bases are TGTGCCAGCAGCTTAGATCTTTCCGGGAGTGAGCAGTTCTTC. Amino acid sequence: CASSLDLSGSEQFF.

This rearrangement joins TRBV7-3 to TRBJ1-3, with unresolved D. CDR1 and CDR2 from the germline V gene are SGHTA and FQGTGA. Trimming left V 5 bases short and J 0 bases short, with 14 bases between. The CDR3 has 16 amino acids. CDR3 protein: CASSVGPAGSGNTIYF. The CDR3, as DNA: TGTGCCAGCAGCGTAGGTCCTGCGGGCTCTGGAAACACCATATATTTT.

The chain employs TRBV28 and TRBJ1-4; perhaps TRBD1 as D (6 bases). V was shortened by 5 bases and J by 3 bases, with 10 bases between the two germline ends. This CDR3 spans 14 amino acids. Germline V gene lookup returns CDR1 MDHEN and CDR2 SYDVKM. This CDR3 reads CASSHGQSNEKLFF. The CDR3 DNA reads TGTGCCAGCAGTCACGGACAGTCTAATGAAAAACTGTTTTTT.

For the CDR3, the DNA is TGTGCCAGCAGTGTTCTGGGGACAGTCTACAATGAGCAGTTCTTC. Translation gives CASSVLGTVYNEQFF. V gene TRBV6-1 combines with J gene TRBJ2-1; 7 nucleotides line up with TRBD1. Trimming cost V 4 bases and J 3 bases; bases outside gene matches: 6. This CDR3 comprises 15 residues. Germline values: CDR1 MNHNS, CDR2 SASEGT.

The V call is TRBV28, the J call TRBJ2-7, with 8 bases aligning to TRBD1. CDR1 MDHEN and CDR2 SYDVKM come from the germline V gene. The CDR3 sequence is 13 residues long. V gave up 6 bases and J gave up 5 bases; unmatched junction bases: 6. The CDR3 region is CASRPGQGHEQYF. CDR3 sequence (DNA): TGTGCCAGCAGGCCCGGACAGGGCCACGAGCAGTACTTC.

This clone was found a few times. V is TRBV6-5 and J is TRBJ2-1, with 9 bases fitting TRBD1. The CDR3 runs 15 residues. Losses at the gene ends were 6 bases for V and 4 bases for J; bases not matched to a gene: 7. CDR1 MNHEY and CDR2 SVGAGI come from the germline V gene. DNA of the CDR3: TGTGCCAGCAGCCCCCCGACAGGGGGATACAATGAGCAGTTCTTC. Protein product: CASSPPTGGYNEQFF.

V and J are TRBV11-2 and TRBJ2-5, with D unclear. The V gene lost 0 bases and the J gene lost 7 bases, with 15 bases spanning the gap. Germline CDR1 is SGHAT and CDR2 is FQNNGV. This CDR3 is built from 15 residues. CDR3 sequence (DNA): TGTGCCAGCAGCTTAGAACCCTCCGCTGCCGGGACCCAGTACTTC. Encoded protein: CASSLEPSAAGTQYF.

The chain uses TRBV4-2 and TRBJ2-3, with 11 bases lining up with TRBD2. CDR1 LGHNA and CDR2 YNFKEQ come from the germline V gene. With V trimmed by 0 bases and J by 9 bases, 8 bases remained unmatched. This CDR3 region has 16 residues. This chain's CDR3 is CASSQDVAGGPATQYF. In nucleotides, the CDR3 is TGTGCCAGCAGCCAAGATGTAGCGGGAGGGCCCGCGACGCAGTATTTT.

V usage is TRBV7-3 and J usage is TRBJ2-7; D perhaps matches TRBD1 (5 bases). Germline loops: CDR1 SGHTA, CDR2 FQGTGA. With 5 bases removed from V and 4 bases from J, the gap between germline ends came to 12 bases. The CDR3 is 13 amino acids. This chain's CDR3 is CASSPPPGYEQYF. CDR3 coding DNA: TGTGCCAGCAGCCCTCCCCCAGGGTACGAGCAGTACTTC.

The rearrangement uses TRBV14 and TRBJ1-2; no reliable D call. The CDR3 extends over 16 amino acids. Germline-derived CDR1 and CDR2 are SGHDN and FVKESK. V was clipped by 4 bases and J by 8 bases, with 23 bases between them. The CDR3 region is CASSPRGVVRLKGYTF. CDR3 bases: TGTGCCAGCAGCCCCCGCGGGGTGGTGAGGCTAAAGGGCTACACCTTC.

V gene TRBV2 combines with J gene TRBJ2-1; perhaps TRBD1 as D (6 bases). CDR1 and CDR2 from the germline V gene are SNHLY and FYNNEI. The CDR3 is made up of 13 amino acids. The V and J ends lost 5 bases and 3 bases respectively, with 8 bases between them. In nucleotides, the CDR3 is TGTGCCAGCAGTACACAGGGCTACAATGAGCAGTTCTTC. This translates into CASSTQGYNEQFF.

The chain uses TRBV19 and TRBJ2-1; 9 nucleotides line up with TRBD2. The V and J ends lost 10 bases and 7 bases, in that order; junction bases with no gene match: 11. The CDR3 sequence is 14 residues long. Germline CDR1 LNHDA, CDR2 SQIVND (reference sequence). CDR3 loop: CAISSGTILNEQFF. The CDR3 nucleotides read TGTGCCATCTCTAGCGGGACGATTCTGAATGAGCAGTTCTTC.

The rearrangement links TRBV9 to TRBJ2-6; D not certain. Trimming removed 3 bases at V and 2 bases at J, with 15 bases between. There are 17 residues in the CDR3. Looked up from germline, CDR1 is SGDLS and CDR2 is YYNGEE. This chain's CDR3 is CASSGTILEAGANVLTF. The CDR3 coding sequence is TGTGCCAGCAGCGGCACAATCCTTGAGGCTGGGGCCAACGTCCTGACTTTC.

This chain's CDR3 is CASSRSSGSSGNTIYF. The CDR3 DNA reads as TGCGCCAGCAGCAGAAGCTCAGGAAGCTCTGGAAACACCATATATTTT. The rearrangement uses TRBV5-1 and TRBJ1-3, with D uncertain. CDR1 SGHRS and CDR2 YFSETQ come from the germline V gene. The CDR3 sequence is 16 residues long. V dropped 4 bases and J dropped 0 bases, with 14 bases sitting between them.

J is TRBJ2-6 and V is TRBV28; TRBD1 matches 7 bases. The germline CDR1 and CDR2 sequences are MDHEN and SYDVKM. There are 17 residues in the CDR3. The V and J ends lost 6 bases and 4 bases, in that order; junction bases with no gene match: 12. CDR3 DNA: TGTGCCAGCAGGAGGGGGCGACGTTACAAGGGGGCCAACGTCCTGACTTTC. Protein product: CASRRGRRYKGANVLTF.

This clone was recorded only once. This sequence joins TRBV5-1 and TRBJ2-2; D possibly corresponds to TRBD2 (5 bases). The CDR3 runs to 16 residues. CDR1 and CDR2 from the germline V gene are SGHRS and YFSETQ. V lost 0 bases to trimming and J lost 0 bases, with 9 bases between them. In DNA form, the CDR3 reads TGCGCCAGCAGCTTGGAGAGGGTCGCGAACACCGGGGAGCTGTTTTTT. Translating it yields CASSLERVANTGELFF.

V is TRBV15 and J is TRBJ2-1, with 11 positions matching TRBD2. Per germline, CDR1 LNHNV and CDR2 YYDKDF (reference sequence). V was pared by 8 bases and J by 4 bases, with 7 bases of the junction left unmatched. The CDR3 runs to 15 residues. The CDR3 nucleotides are TGTGCCACCGGGAAAACTAGCGGGAGTTACAATGAGCAGTTCTTC. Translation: CATGKTSGSYNEQFF. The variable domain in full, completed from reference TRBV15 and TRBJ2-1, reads DAMVIQNPRYQVTQFGKPVTLSCSQTLNHNVMYWYQQKSSQAPKLLFHYYDKDFNNEADTPDNFQSRRPNTSFCFLDIRSPGLGDTAMYLCATGKTSGSYNEQFFGPGTRLTVL.

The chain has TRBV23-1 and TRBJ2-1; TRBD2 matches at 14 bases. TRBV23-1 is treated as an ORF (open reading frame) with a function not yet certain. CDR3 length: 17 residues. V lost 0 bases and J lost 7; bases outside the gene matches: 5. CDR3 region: CASSQSPGLAGDNEQFF. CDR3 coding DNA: TGCGCCAGCAGTCAATCGCCGGGACTAGCGGGGGATAATGAGCAGTTCTTC.

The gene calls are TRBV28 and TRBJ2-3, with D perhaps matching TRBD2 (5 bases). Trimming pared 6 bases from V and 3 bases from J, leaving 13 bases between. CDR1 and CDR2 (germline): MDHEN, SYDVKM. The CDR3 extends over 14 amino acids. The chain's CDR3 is CASSPPGSTDTQYF. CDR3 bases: TGTGCCAGCAGCCCCCCGGGATCAACAGATACGCAGTATTTT.